Below, 13 T cell receptor beta chains from the same sample are listed, as sequenced in a study of blood T cell repertoires in COVID-19. Profiling relied on immunoSEQ multiplex PCR, and the TCRdb table lists in-frame clones only, not all of them. Here the sample spans 150,000 to 200,000 clones, approximately 80% being singletons. The sample comprised PBMCs or T cells enriched from blood (not recorded which). The receptors were gathered from a woman aged 55-69 years who had recovered from COVID-19.

The J gene is TRBJ2-5, the V gene TRBV19; weak D call: TRBD2 (5 bases). From germline, CDR1 is LNHDA and CDR2 SQIVND (reference sequence). The V end lost 2 bases, the J end lost 0 bases, and 22 bases lay between the germline ends. This CDR3 is 19 amino acids long. In nucleotides, the CDR3 is TGTGCCAGTAGTATAAGGGTGAACCCTTCGTCGGGGTACCAAGAGACCCAGTACTTC. It codes for CASSIRVNPSSGYQETQYF.

The rearrangement joins TRBV5-6 to TRBJ2-1, with no clear D. The CDR3 spans 13 residues. CDR1 is SGHDT and CDR2 is YYEEEE in the germline V gene. V lost 5 bases to trimming and J lost 8 bases, with 14 bases between them. CDR3 nucleotide sequence: TGTGCCAGCAGAGGTAACTACGGTGATGAGCAGTTCTTC. Translation: CASRGNYGDEQFF.

DNA for the CDR3: TGCGCCAGCAGCCAACAAGCGGGGCCCGGCGAGCAGTACTTC. It translates to CASSQQAGPGEQYF. V usage is TRBV4-1 and J usage is TRBJ2-7, with TRBD2 matching over 7 bases. The CDR3 spans 14 residues. Germline V gives CDR1 MGHRA, CDR2 YSYEKL. J lost 6 bases, V lost 2 bases, and 7 bases had no gene match.

This chain joins TRBV2 and TRBJ2-7, with 7 bases lining up with TRBD1. Germline V gene lookup returns CDR1 SNHLY and CDR2 FYNNEI. This CDR3 has 12 residues. J lost 2 bases, V lost 6 bases, and 1 base had no gene match. CDR3 loop: CASSQGAYEQYF. CDR3 DNA sequence: TGTGCCAGCAGCCAGGGGGCCTACGAGCAGTACTTC.

This clone showed up just once. The CDR3 bases are TGTGCCAGCAGCTTGACAGGGCGCGAGCAGTACTTC. This sequence encodes CASSLTGREQYF. The J gene is TRBJ2-7, the V gene TRBV12-3 or TRBV12-4; 7 nucleotides align to TRBD1. The CDR3 spans 12 residues. Germline trimming cut 6 bases from V and 6 bases from J; bases unmatched to any gene: 5.

The V and J genes are TRBV2 and TRBJ1-2; D is unclear. This CDR3 spans 14 amino acids. Germline CDR1 is SNHLY and CDR2 is FYNNEI. V was clipped by 2 bases and J by 7 bases, with 14 bases between them. The CDR3 DNA reads TGTGCCAGCAGTGAATTGGGGAGTTCGAGTGGCTACACCTTC. Translation: CASSELGSSSGYTF.

The gene calls are TRBV19 and TRBJ1-6; the match to TRBD1 covers 9 bases. CDR3 length: 15 amino acids. Unmatched junction bases numbered 5, after V lost 4 bases and J lost 7 bases. CDR1 is LNHDA and CDR2 is SQIVND in the germline V gene (reference sequence). In DNA, the CDR3 is TGTGCCAGTAGTACCCTCGGGACAGGGAATTCACCCCTCCACTTT. This codes for CASSTLGTGNSPLHF.

This chain uses TRBV7-2 with TRBJ2-2, with D unresolved. The germline V and J ends were trimmed by 2 bases and 1 base, with 2 bases remaining between them. From germline, CDR1 is SGHTA and CDR2 FQGNSA. The CDR3 has 13 amino acids. The CDR3: CASSLRNTGELFF. The CDR3 bases are TGTGCCAGCAGCTTACGGAACACCGGGGAGCTGTTTTTT.

This chain uses TRBV9 with TRBJ2-1; 7 positions agree with TRBD1. The V segment lost 4 bases and the J segment 7 bases; nucleotides outside the gene matches: 17. This CDR3 contains 17 residues. From germline, CDR1 is SGDLS and CDR2 YYNGEE. The CDR3 sequence: CASSPRDSPRIANEQFF. In DNA form, the CDR3 reads TGTGCCAGCAGCCCCCGGGACAGTCCTCGAATTGCAAATGAGCAGTTCTTC.

DNA for the CDR3: TGTGCCAGTAGTACCCGGACTAGCATTCAGTACTTC. It is translated as CASSTRTSIQYF. This rearrangement joins TRBV19 to TRBJ2-4; 7 bases are shared with TRBD2. V was clipped by 4 bases and J by 9 bases; unmatched bases: 3. CDR3 length equals 12 residues. Germline CDR1 LNHDA, CDR2 SQIVND (reference sequence). The full variable domain, with the rest looked up from reference TRBV19 and TRBJ2-4, is DGGITQSPKYLFRKEGQNVTLSCEQNLNHDAMYWYRQDPGQGLRLIYYSQIVNDFQKGDIAEGYSVSREKKESFPLTVTSAQKNPTAFYLCASSTRTSIQYFGAGTRLSVL.

The V gene is TRBV5-1, the J gene TRBJ1-1; 8 bases are shared with TRBD1. V lost 4 bases and J lost 0; bases outside the gene matches: 11. This CDR3 contains 17 residues. Germline CDR1 and CDR2: SGHRS and YFSETQ. CDR3 in amino acids: CASSLNSQGGMNTEAFF. CDR3 sequence (DNA): TGCGCCAGCAGCCTTAACTCACAGGGGGGGATGAACACTGAAGCTTTCTTT. The full variable domain, completed using reference TRBV5-1 and TRBJ1-1, is KAGVTQTPRYLIKTRGQQVTLSCSPISGHRSVSWYQQTPGQGLQFLFEYFSETQRNKGNFPGRFSGRQFSNSRSEMNVSTLELGDSALYLCASSLNSQGGMNTEAFFGQGTRLTVV.

This chain uses TRBV5-1 with TRBJ1-5; D gene ambiguous. This CDR3 has 15 amino acids. The germline CDR1 and CDR2 sequences are SGHRS and YFSETQ. The V and J ends lost 4 bases and 6 bases respectively, with 17 bases between them. The CDR3 reads CASSPSPGSGQPQHF. CDR3 coding DNA: TGCGCCAGCAGCCCCTCACCGGGATCCGGTCAGCCCCAGCATTTT.

The V call is TRBV12-3 or TRBV12-4, the J call TRBJ1-2, with TRBD1 matching 8 bases. V was clipped by 8 bases and J by 3 bases; unmatched bases: 2. The CDR3 runs 12 residues. The CDR3 DNA is TGTGCCAGCTCAGGGGGCGACTATGGCTACACCTTC. This gives the protein CASSGGDYGYTF.